The 14 T cell receptor beta chains presented below share a single source sample, sequenced in a study of regulatory T cells in long-lasting Graves disease. iRepertoire HTBI primers and Arm-PCR of CDR3 regions built TCR beta libraries. TCRdb re-called the multiplex PCR reads through MiXCR, storing one row per CDR3 protein. The sample includes approximately 560,000 distinct CDR3 sequences, around 16% of them seen just once. As for time point: newly diagnosed GD, antithyroid drugs for less than 3 months. The TCR library used RNA extracted from PBMCs. The same sample was also studied in work on T cells in Graves' hyperthyroidism and ophthalmopathy.

The sample in question was peripheral blood mononuclear cells (PBMCs), obtained at new diagnosis, from a patient treated with antithyroid drugs. The receptor source for this set is a man aged 18 to 30 with Graves disease.

There are many counts of this clonotype. The chain uses TRBV7-9 and TRBJ2-1, with TRBD2 matching over 10 bases. This CDR3 comprises 16 residues. Per the germline V gene, CDR1 is SEHNR and CDR2 is FQNEAQ (reference sequence). Unmatched junction bases numbered 5, after V lost 3 bases and J lost 3 bases. Here the CDR3 reads CASSLPTSGVYNEQFF. The CDR3 bases are TGTGCCAGCAGCTTGCCCACTAGCGGGGTCTACAATGAGCAGTTCTTC. Complete variable domain (other parts from reference TRBV7-9 and TRBJ2-1): DTGVSQNPRHKITKRGQNVTFRCDPISEHNRLYWYRQTLGQGPEFLTYFQNEAQLEKSRLLSDRFSAERPKGSFSTLEIQRTEQGDSAMYLCASSLPTSGVYNEQFFGPGTRLTVL.

This clonotype was observed a few times. This chain joins TRBV30 and TRBJ2-1; TRBD2 matches at 8 bases. The CDR3 runs 16 residues. The germline V gene has CDR1 GTSNPN and CDR2 SVGIG (reference sequence). V shed 4 bases, J shed 0 bases, and the junction held 8 bases outside the gene matches. The CDR3 DNA reads TGTGCCTGGACCTCGGGGGGGACGCGCTCCTACAATGAGCAGTTCTTC. Amino acids: CAWTSGGTRSYNEQFF.

This clonotype has more than one count but fewer than ten. The gene calls are TRBV9 and TRBJ2-2; D tentatively reads TRBD1 or TRBD2 (5 bases each). V shed 3 bases and J shed 7 bases, with 16 bases lying between them. Germline CDR1 reads SGDLS; CDR2 reads YYNGEE. There are 15 residues in the CDR3. The DNA for the CDR3 is TGTGCCAGCAGCGGACGTGCCAGGGAGATCGGGGAGCTGTTTTTT. This sequence encodes CASSGRAREIGELFF.

This clonotype appeared many times. V usage is TRBV7-2 and J usage is TRBJ2-7; D uncertain. The CDR3 has 13 residues. V lost 2 bases, J lost 4 bases, and 9 bases lay in between. CDR1 is SGHTA and CDR2 is FQGNSA in the germline V gene. This CDR3 is CASSLNPGYEQYF. In nucleotides, the CDR3 is TGTGCCAGCAGCTTAAATCCTGGGTACGAGCAGTACTTC.

The chain recombines TRBV6-1 with TRBJ2-7; 8 bases map to TRBD1. The junction had 14 bases not matched to a gene; V was cut back by 6 bases and J by 4 bases. The CDR3 is made up of 16 amino acids. From germline, CDR1 is MNHNS and CDR2 SASEGT. CDR3 nucleotide sequence: TGTGCCAGCAGGAACCCAGGGGCAGGGGGCGCGTACGAGCAGTACTTC. It translates to CASRNPGAGGAYEQYF.

This clonotype was seen ten or more times. The V gene is TRBV7-9, the J gene TRBJ2-5; the D is unclear. V was clipped by 8 bases and J by 2 bases, with 12 bases between them. Germline loops: CDR1 SEHNR, CDR2 FQNEAQ (reference sequence). The CDR3 is 13 residues long. This CDR3 is CASGQRVQETQYF. CDR3 nucleotide sequence: TGTGCCAGCGGGCAAAGGGTACAAGAGACCCAGTACTTC.

This clonotype was recorded a few times. V usage is TRBV2 and J usage is TRBJ2-3; D ambiguous. The end of the DNA fits TRBJ2-5 better, so the J call may be wrong. Germline V gives CDR1 SNHLY, CDR2 FYNNEI. The CDR3 has 10 amino acids. DNA of the CDR3: TGTGCCAGCTCAATGGAGACCCAGTACTTC. It specifies CASSMETQYF.

This clonotype was detected ten times or more. The chain has TRBV30 and TRBJ2-5, with 10 nucleotides matching TRBD2. V gave up 2 bases and J gave up 4 bases; unmatched junction bases: 7. Germline CDR1 and CDR2: GTSNPN and SVGIG (reference sequence). This CDR3 has 15 residues. CDR3 sequence: CAWSWGTSVRETQYF. The DNA of the CDR3 is TGTGCCTGGAGTTGGGGGACTAGCGTCCGAGAGACCCAGTACTTC.

Comment on this clonotype: A read error may be the cause here, since a much bigger clone is one base away. CDR3 sequence (DNA): TGTGTCAGCAGTTACTCTGGCGGGCCTAACCAAGAGACCCAGTACTTC. This sequence encodes CVSSYSGGPNQETQYF. The chain has TRBV6-2 or TRBV6-3 and TRBJ2-5, with D perhaps matching TRBD2 (5 bases). Germline V gene sequence: CDR1 MNHEY, CDR2 SVGEGT. The CDR3 is 16 residues long.

A few counts support this clonotype. The rearrangement links TRBV4-2 to TRBJ1-2; D remains ambiguous. CDR1 and CDR2 (germline): LGHNA, YNFKEQ. The CDR3 is 15 residues long. V was shortened by 4 bases and J by 0 bases, with 12 bases between the two germline ends. CDR3 in DNA: TGTGCCAGCAGCCCCCAAAATCTGGCTAACTATGGCTACACCTTC. The encoded protein is CASSPQNLANYGYTF.

This clonotype was seen many times. The chain uses TRBV6-1 and TRBJ1-2; D is unclear. Trimming stripped 4 bases from V and 4 bases from J, with 10 bases between. CDR1 and CDR2 from the germline V gene are MNHNS and SASEGT. This CDR3 spans 13 amino acids. The CDR3 is CASSGQDFYGYTF. DNA of the CDR3: TGTGCCAGCAGTGGTCAGGATTTCTATGGCTACACCTTC.

The CDR3 sequence: CASSESLSGTGEQYF. CDR3 coding DNA: TGTGCCAGCAGTGAATCCCTTAGCGGGACGGGGGAGCAGTACTTC. The V gene is TRBV6-2 or TRBV6-3, the J gene TRBJ2-7; TRBD2 matches 8 bases. The V and J ends lost 5 bases and 7 bases, in that order; junction bases with no gene match: 13. This CDR3 comprises 15 residues. Germline V CDR1 and CDR2: MNHEY, SVGEGT.

J is TRBJ2-4 and V is TRBV20-1, with 7 bases that match TRBD1. The CDR3 is made up of 14 amino acids. CDR1 is DFQATT and CDR2 is SNEGSKA in the germline V gene (reference sequence). J was trimmed by 5 bases and V by 3 bases; bases with no gene match: 7. The CDR3 is CSASVGGAQNIQYF. In DNA, the CDR3 is TGCAGTGCTAGTGTAGGGGGCGCGCAAAACATTCAGTACTTC.

The chain links TRBV7-9 to TRBJ1-1, with D possibly matching TRBD1 (6 bases). The CDR3 has 17 amino acids. Germline values: CDR1 SEHNR, CDR2 FQNEAQ (reference sequence). Trimming pared 5 bases from V and 1 base from J, leaving 20 bases between. The DNA for the CDR3 is TGTGCCAGCAGCCGAAGACGCGTAGGGACAACGAACACTGAAGCTTTCTTT. Its translation is CASSRRRVGTTNTEAFF.